This passage covers 20 T cell receptor beta chains from one sample sequenced in a study of T cells expressing NK-cell markers. TCRdb re-called the 5' RACE reads and gives one entry per CDR3 protein, without DNA. The clone table shows about 260,000 distinct CDR3 sequences, with the ten largest holding 4% to 4.5%. Material for sequencing was blood T cells: a sorted CD56 or NKG2C T cell subset, CD4+ or CD8+ T cells, or bulk PBMC T cells (not recorded which). The receptors here all came from a woman between 18 and 70 years old in good health.

The chain joins TRBV12-3 or TRBV12-4 to TRBJ2-3; the TCRdb D gene call, TRBD2, has no DNA to confirm it. The CDR3 length is 18 residues. CDR3 in amino acids: CASSLVGLAGDITDTQYF.

J is TRBJ2-5 and V is TRBV12-3 or TRBV12-4; TCRdb reports TRBD2, a call that lacks DNA to check it against. The CDR3 is 14 amino acids. This CDR3 is CASSFLAGRETQYF.

The V gene is TRBV3-1, the J gene TRBJ1-5. Germline assignment: CDR1 LGHDT and CDR2 YNNKEL (reference sequence). CDR3 length: 15 residues. CDR3 in amino acids: CASSQDPQGRQPQHF.

V and J are TRBV24-1 and TRBJ2-2; TCRdb proposes TRBD2, but this gene call is untestable without DNA. Germline V gene lookup returns CDR1 KGHDR and CDR2 SFDVKD. This CDR3 contains 15 residues. The chain's CDR3 is CATSDVAPNTGELFF.

J is TRBJ1-4 and V is TRBV20-1; as DNA is missing, the TRBD1 call by TCRdb cannot be tested. The germline CDR1 and CDR2 sequences are DFQATT and SNEGSKA (reference sequence). This CDR3 has 14 amino acids. This chain's CDR3 is CSARDGAGREKLFF.

The chain has TRBV7-2 and TRBJ2-1; absent DNA, TCRdb's TRBD1 call cannot be checked. Per the germline V gene, CDR1 is SGHTA and CDR2 is FQGNSA. The CDR3 has 15 amino acids. The CDR3 is CASSSTVGTGSEQFF.

The chain employs TRBV7-2 and TRBJ1-1. Germline V gene sequence: CDR1 SGHTA, CDR2 FQGNSA. This CDR3 comprises 12 residues. This CDR3 is CASSLEWTEAFF.

This chain uses TRBV7-3 with TRBJ2-2. Germline CDR1 SGHTA, CDR2 FQGTGA. The CDR3 runs 14 residues. This chain's CDR3 is CASSRVQNTGELFF.

V and J are TRBV7-2 and TRBJ2-3. CDR3 length: 13 residues. Germline V lookup: CDR1 SGHTA, CDR2 FQGNSA. This CDR3 reads CASTQASTDTQYF.

The chain recombines TRBV19 with TRBJ2-1; the D call from TCRdb, TRBD1, cannot be confirmed without DNA. This CDR3 region has 17 residues. Germline V CDR1 and CDR2: LNHDA, SQIVND (reference sequence). The CDR3 loop is CASSINQPPSSYNEQFF.

The chain couples TRBV4-3 to TRBJ2-3; checking the TCRdb D call of TRBD2 is not possible without DNA. The CDR3 spans 16 residues. CDR1 and CDR2 from the germline V gene are LGHNA and YSLEER. This CDR3 reads CASSQEGGGNGDTQYF.

The chain links TRBV18 to TRBJ2-3; without DNA, the TCRdb call of TRBD2 cannot be checked. The germline gives CDR1 KGHSH, CDR2 LQKENI. The CDR3 totals 14 residues. This CDR3 reads CASSPGENTDTQYF.

This chain connects TRBV29-1 to TRBJ2-7; no DNA is available, so the TRBD1 call from TCRdb remains unchecked. Germline V gene data show CDR1 as SQVTM and CDR2 as ANQGSEA. This CDR3 has 13 residues. The CDR3 spells CSVDVTGDHEQYF.

V usage is TRBV25-1 and J usage is TRBJ2-1; TCRdb's D call of TRBD2 is untestable without DNA. Per the germline V gene, CDR1 is MGHDK and CDR2 is SYGVNS. The CDR3 extends over 15 amino acids. This chain's CDR3 is CASSEAGTSIPEQFF.

The chain recombines TRBV7-9 with TRBJ2-2. Germline V gene sequence: CDR1 SEHNR, CDR2 FQNEAQ (reference sequence). The CDR3 is 13 residues long. CDR3 loop: CASHDYTAGELFF.

The chain uses TRBV29-1 and TRBJ1-4; TCRdb's D gene call, TRBD1, goes unchecked for lack of DNA. The CDR3 loop spans 12 amino acids. Per germline, CDR1 SQVTM and CDR2 ANQGSEA. CDR3: CSVRQENEKLFF.

The rearrangement links TRBV30 to TRBJ2-3; the TCRdb D gene call, TRBD1, has no DNA to confirm it. Germline assignment: CDR1 GTSNPN and CDR2 SVGIG (reference sequence). The CDR3 is 11 residues long. CDR3 residues: CAQGRADTQYF.

The V call is TRBV6-2 or TRBV6-3, the J call TRBJ2-4. CDR1 and CDR2 (germline): MNHEY, SVGEGT. This CDR3 region has 13 residues. The CDR3 protein is CASSYSGGNIQYF.

V and J are TRBV15 and TRBJ2-4; TCRdb gives TRBD1 as the D gene, but with no DNA this cannot be confirmed. Looked up from germline, CDR1 is LNHNV and CDR2 is YYDKDF (reference sequence). The CDR3 has 18 amino acids. CDR3 region: CATSRRTGPDVAKNIQYF.

The chain has TRBV6-1 and TRBJ2-2; TCRdb selects TRBD1, and the lack of DNA leaves this call unchecked. The CDR3 covers 15 residues. The V gene's germline CDR1 is MNHNS and CDR2 SASEGT. CDR3 region: CASRRDRGQTGELFF.